This TCR beta chain derives from a study of beta chain features in type 1 diabetes. Across the whole study: The study examined 107,917,701 sorted cells across all samples. Study conclusions and caveats: There were fewer insertions and more deletions at the VDJ junctions of type 1 diabetes patients. Researchers report that Type 1 diabetes patients had moderately but significantly shorter TCRB CDR3s across all four CD4+ subsets.

Isolated RNA was reverse transcribed in full, so expressed TCRB transcripts were sequenced. Clones were read by immunoSEQ multiplex PCR, and TCRdb kept only the in-frame ones, dropping some. The table shows about 340,000 clones, with approximately 9.9% occurring only once. This clone was detected a few times. Antigen specificity is unknown. At the DNA level, this CDR3 is encoded by other sequences in the same sample as well. The germline V gene encodes CDR1 SGHTA and CDR2 FQGNSA. The CDR3 spans 14 residues. V was trimmed by 1 base and J by 1 base, leaving 5 bases between them. Sequenced material: central memory CD4+ T cells from blood. This TCR was recovered from a man younger than 40 with type 1 diabetes. This sequence joins TRBV7-2 and TRBJ1-5, with D unresolved. CDR3 DNA sequence: TGTGCCAGCAGCTTAGAGGTCAGCAATCAGCCCCAGCATTTT. It encodes CASSLEVSNQPQHF.